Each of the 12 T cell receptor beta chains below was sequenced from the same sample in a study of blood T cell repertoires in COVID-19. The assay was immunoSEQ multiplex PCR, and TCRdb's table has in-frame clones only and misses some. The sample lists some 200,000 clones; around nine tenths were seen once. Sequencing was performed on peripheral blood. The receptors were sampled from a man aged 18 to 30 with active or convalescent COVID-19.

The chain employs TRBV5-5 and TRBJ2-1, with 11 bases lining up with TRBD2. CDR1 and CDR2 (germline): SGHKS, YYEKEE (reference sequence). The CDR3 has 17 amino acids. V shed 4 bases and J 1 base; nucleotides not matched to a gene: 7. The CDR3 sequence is CASSPPGLAGSYNEQFF. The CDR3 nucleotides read TGTGCCAGCAGCCCCCCCGGACTAGCGGGTTCCTACAATGAGCAGTTCTTC.

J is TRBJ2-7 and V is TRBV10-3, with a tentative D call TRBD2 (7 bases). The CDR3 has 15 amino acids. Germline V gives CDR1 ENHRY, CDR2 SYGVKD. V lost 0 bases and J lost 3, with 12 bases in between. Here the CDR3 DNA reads TGTGCCATCAGTGAGTCGGCGGGGGCCCTCTACGAGCAGTACTTC. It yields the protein CAISESAGALYEQYF.

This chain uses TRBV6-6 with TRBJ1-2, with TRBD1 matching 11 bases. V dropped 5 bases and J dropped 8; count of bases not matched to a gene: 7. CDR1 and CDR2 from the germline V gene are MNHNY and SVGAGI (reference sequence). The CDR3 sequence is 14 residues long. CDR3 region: CASSPWTGGDGYTF. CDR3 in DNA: TGTGCCAGCAGTCCCTGGACAGGGGGCGACGGCTACACCTTC.

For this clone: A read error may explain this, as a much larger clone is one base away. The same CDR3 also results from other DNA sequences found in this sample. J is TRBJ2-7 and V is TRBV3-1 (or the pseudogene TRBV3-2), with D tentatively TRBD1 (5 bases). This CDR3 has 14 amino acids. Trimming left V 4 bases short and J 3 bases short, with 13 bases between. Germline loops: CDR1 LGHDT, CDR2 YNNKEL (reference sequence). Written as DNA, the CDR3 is TGTGCCAGCAGCCCGCGAGAAGGGGTCTACGAGCAGTACTTC. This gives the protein CASSPREGVYEQYF.

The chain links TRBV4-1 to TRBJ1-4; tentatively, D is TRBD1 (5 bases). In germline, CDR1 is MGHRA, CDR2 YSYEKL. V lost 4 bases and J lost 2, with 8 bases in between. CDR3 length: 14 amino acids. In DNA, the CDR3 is TGCGCCAGCAGCCCCGGGGGGACTAATGAAAAACTGTTTTTT. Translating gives CASSPGGTNEKLFF.

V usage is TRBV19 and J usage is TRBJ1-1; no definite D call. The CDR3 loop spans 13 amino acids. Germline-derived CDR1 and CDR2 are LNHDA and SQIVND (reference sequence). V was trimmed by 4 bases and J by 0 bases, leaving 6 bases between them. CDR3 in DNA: TGTGCCAGTAGTAGTCAGTTGAACACTGAAGCTTTCTTT. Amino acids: CASSSQLNTEAFF. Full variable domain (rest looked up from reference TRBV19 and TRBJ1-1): DGGITQSPKYLFRKEGQNVTLSCEQNLNHDAMYWYRQDPGQGLRLIYYSQIVNDFQKGDIAEGYSVSREKKESFPLTVTSAQKNPTAFYLCASSSQLNTEAFFGQGTRLTVV.

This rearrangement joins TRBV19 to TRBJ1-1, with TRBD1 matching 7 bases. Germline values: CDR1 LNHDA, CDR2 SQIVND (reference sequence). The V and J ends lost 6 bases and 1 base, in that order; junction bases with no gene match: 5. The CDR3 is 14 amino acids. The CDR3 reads CASRIRDRNTEAFF. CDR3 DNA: TGTGCCAGTAGGATCCGGGACAGGAACACTGAAGCTTTCTTT.

The CDR3 protein is CSVSGSTEAFF. As DNA, the CDR3 is TGCAGCGTCTCAGGGTCAACTGAAGCTTTCTTT. V gene TRBV29-1 combines with J gene TRBJ1-1; D possibly corresponds to TRBD1 (5 bases). CDR3 length equals 11 residues. Trimming stripped 6 bases from V and 5 bases from J, with 10 bases between. Per the germline V gene, CDR1 is SQVTM and CDR2 is ANQGSEA.

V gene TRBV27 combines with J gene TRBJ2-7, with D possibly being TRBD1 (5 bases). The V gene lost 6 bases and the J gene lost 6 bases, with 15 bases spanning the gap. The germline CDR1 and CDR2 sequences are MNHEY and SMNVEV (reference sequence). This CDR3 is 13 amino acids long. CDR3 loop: CASSRRGRAEQYF. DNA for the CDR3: TGTGCCAGCAGCCGAAGGGGCAGAGCCGAGCAGTACTTC.

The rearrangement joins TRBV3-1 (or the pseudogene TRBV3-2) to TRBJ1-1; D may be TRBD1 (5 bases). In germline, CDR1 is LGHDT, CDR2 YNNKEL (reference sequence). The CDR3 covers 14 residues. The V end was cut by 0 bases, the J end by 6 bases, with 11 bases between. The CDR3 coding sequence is TGTGCCAGCAGCCAAGAAGGGGAGGGGCCTGAAGCTTTCTTT. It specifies CASSQEGEGPEAFF.

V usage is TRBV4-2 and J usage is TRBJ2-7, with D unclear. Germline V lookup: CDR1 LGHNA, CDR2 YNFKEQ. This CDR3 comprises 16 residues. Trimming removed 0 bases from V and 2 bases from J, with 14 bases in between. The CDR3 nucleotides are TGTGCCAGCAGCCAAGATTTGTCAGCCACAGCCTACGAGCAGTACTTC. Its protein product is CASSQDLSATAYEQYF.

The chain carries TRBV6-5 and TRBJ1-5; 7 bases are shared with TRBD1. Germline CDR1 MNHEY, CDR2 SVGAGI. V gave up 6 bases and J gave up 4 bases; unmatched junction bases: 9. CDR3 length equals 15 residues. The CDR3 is CASSQQGFSNQPQHF. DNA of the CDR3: TGTGCCAGCAGCCAACAGGGGTTCAGTAATCAGCCCCAGCATTTT.